This T cell receptor (beta chain) was found in a study of blood T cell repertoires in COVID-19. Germline-derived CDR1 and CDR2 are SNHLY and FYNNEI. The CDR3 length is 13 residues. Between the trimmed V and J ends, which lost 7 bases and 2 bases, there was a span of 12 bases. Profiled with immunoSEQ multiplex PCR; TCRdb holds only in-frame clones, not every one. The profile shows 120,000 or so clones, around 82% of them singletons. This TCR came from a woman in her fifties or sixties with acute or convalescent COVID-19. The rearrangement joins TRBV2 to TRBJ2-7; a weak D match, TRBD1 (5 bases). Sample: peripheral blood. Written as DNA, the CDR3 is TGTGCCAGCAAAATTGACAGCACCTACGAGCAGTACTTC. Its protein is CASKIDSTYEQYF.